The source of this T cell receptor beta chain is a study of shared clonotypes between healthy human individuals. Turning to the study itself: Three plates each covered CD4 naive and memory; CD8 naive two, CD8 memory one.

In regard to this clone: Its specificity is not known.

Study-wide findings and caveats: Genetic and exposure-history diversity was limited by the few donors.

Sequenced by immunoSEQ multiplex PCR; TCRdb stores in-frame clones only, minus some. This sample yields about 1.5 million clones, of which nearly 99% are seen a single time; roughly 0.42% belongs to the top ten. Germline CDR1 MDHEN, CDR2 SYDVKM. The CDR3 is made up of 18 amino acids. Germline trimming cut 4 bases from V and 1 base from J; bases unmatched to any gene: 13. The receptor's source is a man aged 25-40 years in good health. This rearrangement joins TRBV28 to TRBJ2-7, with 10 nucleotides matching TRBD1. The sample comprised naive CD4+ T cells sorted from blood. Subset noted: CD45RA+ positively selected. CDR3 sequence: CASSYPGDRGDKSYEQYF. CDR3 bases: TGTGCCAGCAGTTATCCGGGGGACAGGGGCGACAAGTCCTACGAGCAGTACTTC.